Each of the 27 T cell receptor beta chains below was sequenced from the same sample in a study of vaccination effects on CD4 cells after COVID-19. Sequencing followed a ViraFEST assay step that expanded antigen-specific CD4+ T cells with viral peptide pools. On day 10 of culture, CD4+ T cells were separated out. Method: immunoSEQ multiplex PCR; TCRdb's copy keeps in-frame clones and lacks some. The table includes about 20,000 clones, approximately 63% detected once. Antigens of these TCRs are unknown. The sequencing here drew on CD4+ T cells from PBMCs cultured with HCoV-229E spike peptides, taken before COVID-19 vaccination. These receptor sequences come from a human donor who received a COVID-19 vaccine.

This chain links TRBV6-5 with TRBJ2-2; 15 bases fit TRBD2. Per the germline V gene, CDR1 is MNHEY and CDR2 is SVGAGI. The V segment lost 2 bases and the J segment 8 bases; nucleotides outside the gene matches: 0. CDR3 length equals 15 residues. The CDR3 sequence is CASSYGTSGRGELFF. The CDR3 nucleotides read TGTGCCAGCAGTTACGGGACTAGCGGGAGGGGGGAGCTGTTTTTT.

This clone was seen more than once but under ten times. This chain uses TRBV4-2 with TRBJ2-1, with D maybe TRBD1 (6 bases). V was clipped by 3 bases and J by 4 bases, with 13 bases between them. Germline CDR1 and CDR2: LGHNA and YNFKEQ. This CDR3 has 15 residues. CDR3 sequence reads: CASSQPGHSYNEQFF. DNA of the CDR3: TGTGCCAGCAGCCAGCCGGGACACTCATACAATGAGCAGTTCTTC.

This chain uses TRBV6-4 with TRBJ2-3; 9 bases are a match to TRBD2. V was clipped by 6 bases and J by 2 bases; unmatched bases: 3. Looked up from germline, CDR1 is MRHNA and CDR2 is SNTAGT. The CDR3 runs 14 residues. This CDR3 reads CASSPGLATDTQYF. The CDR3 region has the DNA TGTGCCAGCAGCCCGGGACTAGCCACAGATACGCAGTATTTT.

The chain employs TRBV7-8 and TRBJ1-5; D unresolved. The CDR3 is made up of 13 amino acids. Trimming pared 0 bases from V and 7 bases from J, leaving 7 bases between. Germline-derived CDR1 and CDR2 are SGHVS and FQNEAQ. In DNA form, the CDR3 reads TGTGCCAGCAGCTTAGCGGTGGAGCAGCCCCAGCATTTT. Translating gives CASSLAVEQPQHF.

The rearrangement uses TRBV11-2 and TRBJ2-3, with D possibly matching TRBD2 (6 bases). The CDR3 length is 17 residues. The germline CDR1 and CDR2 sequences are SGHAT and FQNNGV. V lost 1 base and J lost 2, with 16 bases in between. CDR3 DNA sequence: TGTGCCAGCAGCTTAGTCGGGGCGGGATCGCTCACAGATACGCAGTATTTT. Residues: CASSLVGAGSLTDTQYF.

The J gene is TRBJ2-1, the V gene TRBV3-1 (or the pseudogene TRBV3-2), with 11 bases aligning to TRBD2. V lost 2 bases, J lost 10 bases, and 13 bases stayed unmatched. The V gene's germline CDR1 is LGHDT and CDR2 YNNKEL (reference sequence). The CDR3 totals 17 residues. The CDR3: CASSQLSGLAGGGEQFF. CDR3 coding DNA: TGTGCCAGCAGCCAACTATCTGGGCTAGCGGGAGGAGGGGAGCAGTTCTTC.

The genes are TRBV19 and TRBJ2-5; weak D call: TRBD2 (7 bases). V lost 2 bases and J lost 4, with 17 bases in between. CDR3 length equals 16 residues. Germline lookup yields CDR1 LNHDA and CDR2 SQIVND (reference sequence). CDR3 residues: CASSIQGGGGGETQYF. DNA for the CDR3: TGTGCCAGTAGTATACAAGGGGGAGGGGGAGGAGAGACCCAGTACTTC.

The CDR3 is CASSLQGANYNEQFF. Here the CDR3 DNA reads TGTGCCAGCAGTTTGCAGGGGGCGAATTACAATGAGCAGTTCTTC. The V gene is TRBV28, the J gene TRBJ2-1, with 8 bases matching TRBD1. The CDR3 contains 15 residues. Germline lookup yields CDR1 MDHEN and CDR2 SYDVKM. V shed 3 bases, J shed 4 bases, and the junction held 5 bases outside the gene matches.

The rearrangement uses TRBV29-1 and TRBJ1-5; maybe TRBD1 (5 bases). The CDR3 runs 14 residues. Trimming pared 6 bases from V and 0 bases from J, leaving 12 bases between. Germline V gene sequence: CDR1 SQVTM, CDR2 ANQGSEA. CDR3 DNA: TGCAGCGTGGGGGGAATAGATAGCAATCAGCCCCAGCATTTT. Encoded protein: CSVGGIDSNQPQHF.

The V gene is TRBV11-3, the J gene TRBJ2-7; D is possibly TRBD1 (6 bases). The CDR3 extends over 14 amino acids. Germline CDR1 and CDR2: SGHNT and YENEEA. V lost 5 bases and J lost 5, with 16 bases in between. The chain's CDR3 is CASSAYRDKDEQYF. The CDR3 nucleotides are TGTGCCAGCAGCGCCTACCGGGACAAAGACGAGCAGTACTTC.

The chain links TRBV7-2 to TRBJ2-3; perhaps D is TRBD1 or TRBD2 (5 bases each). Deletions cut 2 bases from V and 1 base from J, with 10 bases between. CDR1 is SGHTA and CDR2 is FQGNSA in the germline V gene. This CDR3 comprises 15 residues. CDR3 sequence: CASSLIGARTDTQYF. CDR3 in DNA: TGTGCCAGCAGCTTAATCGGGGCCCGCACAGATACGCAGTATTTT.

V and J are TRBV3-1 (or the pseudogene TRBV3-2) and TRBJ2-1, with 12 bases lining up with TRBD2. CDR3 length equals 16 residues. Germline trimming cut 1 base from V and 6 bases from J; bases unmatched to any gene: 4. Germline lookup yields CDR1 LGHDT and CDR2 YNNKEL (reference sequence). This CDR3 is CASSQVWTSGTNEQFF. Written as DNA, the CDR3 is TGTGCCAGCAGCCAAGTTTGGACTAGCGGGACCAATGAGCAGTTCTTC.

CDR3 in amino acids: CASSKTGAGANVLTF. DNA of the CDR3: TGTGCCAGCAGCAAAACAGGGGCTGGGGCCAACGTCCTGACTTTC. V and J are TRBV5-6 and TRBJ2-6, with 7 bases aligning to TRBD1. The CDR3 runs 15 residues. J lost 2 bases, V lost 4 bases, and 3 bases had no gene match. Looked up from germline, CDR1 is SGHDT and CDR2 is YYEEEE. Variable domain in full (rest from reference TRBV5-6 and TRBJ2-6): DAGVTQSPTHLIKTRGQQVTLRCSPKSGHDTVSWYQQALGQGPQFIFQYYEEEERQRGNFPDRFSGHQFPNYSSELNVNALLLGDSALYLCASSKTGAGANVLTFGAGSRLTVL.

The CDR3 sequence is CASSLAPNSNGYTF. As DNA, the CDR3 is TGTGCCAGCAGCTTAGCCCCAAACTCGAATGGCTACACCTTC. J is TRBJ1-2 and V is TRBV7-9; D remains ambiguous. CDR3 length: 14 residues. Per germline, CDR1 SEHNR and CDR2 FQNEAQ (reference sequence). V lost 0 bases, J lost 6 bases, and 11 bases lay in between.

This sequence joins TRBV3-1 (or the pseudogene TRBV3-2) and TRBJ2-3, with D hard to call. The CDR3 contains 15 residues. The V end lost 4 bases, the J end lost 5 bases, and 16 bases lay between the germline ends. In germline, CDR1 is LGHDT, CDR2 YNNKEL (reference sequence). The CDR3 DNA reads TGTGCCAGCAGCCTCCTCTCCGGGCCGGGAGATACGCAGTATTTT. Its translation is CASSLLSGPGDTQYF.

This chain connects TRBV28 to TRBJ1-2, with a weak D call TRBD1 (5 bases). V lost 4 bases to trimming and J lost 3 bases, with 6 bases between them. The CDR3 is 12 residues long. CDR1 and CDR2 (germline): MDHEN, SYDVKM. DNA for the CDR3: TGTGCCAGCAGTTCGACAGACTATGGCTACACCTTC. It codes for CASSSTDYGYTF.

V gene TRBV7-8 combines with J gene TRBJ2-5; D gene unclear. Germline V CDR1 and CDR2: SGHVS, FQNEAQ. The V and J ends lost 6 bases and 2 bases respectively, with 19 bases between them. This CDR3 spans 16 amino acids. CDR3 loop: CASRTGPSRTQETQYF. The CDR3 DNA reads TGTGCCAGCAGAACCGGGCCATCGAGAACACAAGAGACCCAGTACTTC.

The chain recombines TRBV11-2 with TRBJ1-1, with D perhaps TRBD1 (5 bases). The germline V gene encodes CDR1 SGHAT and CDR2 FQNNGV. V lost 0 bases and J lost 0, with 14 bases in between. The CDR3 is 17 amino acids. The CDR3 DNA follows: TGTGCCAGCAGCTTAGATTTCCAGGGTGGGATGAACACTGAAGCTTTCTTT. Its translation is CASSLDFQGGMNTEAFF.

This clone has just one count. This chain joins TRBV7-2 and TRBJ2-7; D might be TRBD1 (5 bases). Germline loops: CDR1 SGHTA, CDR2 FQGNSA. V lost 2 bases, J lost 3 bases, and 14 bases lay in between. The CDR3 is made up of 15 amino acids. The CDR3 sequence is CASSLNPRGYYEQYF. DNA of the CDR3: TGTGCCAGCAGCTTAAATCCTAGGGGATACTACGAGCAGTACTTC.

The chain is built from TRBV5-5 and TRBJ2-2; 9 bases are a match to TRBD2. The CDR3 contains 17 residues. Losses at the gene ends were 0 bases for V and 5 bases for J; bases not matched to a gene: 8. Looked up from germline, CDR1 is SGHKS and CDR2 is YYEKEE (reference sequence). The CDR3 coding sequence is TGTGCCAGCAGCTTGGTGGCGGGAGGGCCTTTTACCGGGGAGCTGTTTTTT. This codes for CASSLVAGGPFTGELFF.

This clone turned up a few times. This rearrangement joins TRBV19 to TRBJ1-2; D not resolved. V was pared by 3 bases and J by 2 bases, with 7 bases between. Per the germline V gene, CDR1 is LNHDA and CDR2 is SQIVND (reference sequence). The CDR3 loop spans 13 amino acids. CDR3 nucleotides: TGTGCCAGTAGTATGGGAGGGAACTATGGCTACACCTTC. Protein product: CASSMGGNYGYTF.

This rearrangement joins TRBV6-1 to TRBJ2-7; TRBD2 aligns across 7 bases. This CDR3 is built from 15 residues. Trimming removed 2 bases from V and 0 bases from J; junction bases left unmatched: 4. The germline V gene encodes CDR1 MNHNS and CDR2 SASEGT. CDR3 loop: CASSEKRGSSYEQYF. For the CDR3, the DNA is TGTGCCAGCAGTGAAAAGCGGGGTAGCTCCTACGAGCAGTACTTC.

The chain recombines TRBV27 with TRBJ2-7, with 8 bases matching TRBD2. In germline, CDR1 is MNHEY, CDR2 SMNVEV (reference sequence). This CDR3 region has 21 residues. V shed 4 bases, J shed 1 base, and the junction held 24 bases outside the gene matches. As DNA, the CDR3 is TGTGCCAGCAGTTCCACGGGGGGGCCGTATTTTCGACGACCCGGTTCCTACGAGCAGTACTTC. The encoded protein is CASSSTGGPYFRRPGSYEQYF.

The V call is TRBV29-1, the J call TRBJ2-1; 10 bases are shared with TRBD1. The CDR3 runs 15 residues. J was trimmed by 7 bases and V by 3 bases; bases with no gene match: 9. Germline V gene lookup returns CDR1 SQVTM and CDR2 ANQGSEA. The DNA of the CDR3 is TGCAGCGTTGATCGGGACAGGGGCCTTGGGAATGAGCAGTTCTTC. It encodes CSVDRDRGLGNEQFF.

The genes are TRBV5-1 and TRBJ2-7; TRBD1 aligns across 11 bases. V shed 2 bases and J 0 bases; nucleotides not matched to a gene: 7. This CDR3 contains 17 residues. Germline CDR1 reads SGHRS; CDR2 reads YFSETQ. The CDR3 nucleotides read TGCGCCAGCAGCTTTTGGGACAGGGGGGATAGCTCCTACGAGCAGTACTTC. This translates into CASSFWDRGDSSYEQYF.

This chain uses TRBV3-1 (or the pseudogene TRBV3-2) with TRBJ2-5; 8 bases agree with TRBD2. The CDR3 runs to 15 residues. The germline V gene encodes CDR1 LGHDT and CDR2 YNNKEL (reference sequence). V shed 2 bases and J 5 bases; nucleotides not matched to a gene: 7. The CDR3 DNA sequence: TGTGCCAGCAGCCAAAAAGGACTAGCTCGGGAGACCCAGTACTTC. It specifies CASSQKGLARETQYF.

This sequence joins TRBV2 and TRBJ2-5; possible D gene TRBD2, 5 bases. Looked up from germline, CDR1 is SNHLY and CDR2 is FYNNEI. Trimming removed 4 bases from V and 7 bases from J, with 19 bases in between. The CDR3 spans 15 residues. CDR3: CASSVPSQRSGTQYF. The CDR3 DNA is TGTGCCAGCAGTGTACCCTCACAGAGGAGCGGGACCCAGTACTTC.